Sequencing of this TCR beta chain was carried out in a study of blood T cell repertoires in COVID-19. For the study at large: T cells, B-cell-depleted T cells, or PBMCs provided the cDNA or gDNA that served as material.

The V gene's germline CDR1 is LGHNA and CDR2 YNFKEQ. V gave up 3 bases and J gave up 0 bases, with 21 bases separating them. The CDR3 sequence is 20 residues long. Clones were sequenced by immunoSEQ multiplex PCR, and TCRdb holds only the in-frame ones, with some missing. Counted here are over 110,000 clones, 79% occurring once; the ten biggest clones make up about 3.6%. The chain links TRBV4-2 to TRBJ2-6; D uncertain. The sequence was obtained from a man aged 60 to 75 with acute or convalescent COVID-19. Sequences were obtained from peripheral blood. The CDR3 protein is CASSQLDFGQFRSGANVLTF. The CDR3 DNA reads as TGTGCCAGCAGCCAGCTCGATTTTGGGCAGTTCCGCTCTGGGGCCAACGTCCTGACTTTC.